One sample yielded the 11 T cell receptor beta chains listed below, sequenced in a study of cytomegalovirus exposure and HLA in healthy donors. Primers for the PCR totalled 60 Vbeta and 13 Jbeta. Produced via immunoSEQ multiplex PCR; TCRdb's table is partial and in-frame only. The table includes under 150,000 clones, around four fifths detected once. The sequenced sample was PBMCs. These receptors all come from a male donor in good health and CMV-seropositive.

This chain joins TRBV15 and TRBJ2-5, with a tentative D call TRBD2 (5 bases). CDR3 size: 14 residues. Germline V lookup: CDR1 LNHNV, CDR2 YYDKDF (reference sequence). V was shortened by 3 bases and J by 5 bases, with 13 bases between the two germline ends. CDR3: CATSRRSEGETQYF. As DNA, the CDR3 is TGTGCCACCAGCAGGCGGAGTGAGGGTGAGACCCAGTACTTC.

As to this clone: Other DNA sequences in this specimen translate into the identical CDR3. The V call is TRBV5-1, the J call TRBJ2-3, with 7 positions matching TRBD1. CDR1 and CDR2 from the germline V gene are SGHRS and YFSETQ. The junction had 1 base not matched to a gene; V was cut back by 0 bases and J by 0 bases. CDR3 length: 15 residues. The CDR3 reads CASSLVGQSTDTQYF. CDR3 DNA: TGCGCCAGCAGCTTGGTGGGACAGAGCACAGATACGCAGTATTTT. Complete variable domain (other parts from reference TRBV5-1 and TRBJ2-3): KAGVTQTPRYLIKTRGQQVTLSCSPISGHRSVSWYQQTPGQGLQFLFEYFSETQRNKGNFPGRFSGRQFSNSRSEMNVSTLELGDSALYLCASSLVGQSTDTQYFGPGTRLTVL.

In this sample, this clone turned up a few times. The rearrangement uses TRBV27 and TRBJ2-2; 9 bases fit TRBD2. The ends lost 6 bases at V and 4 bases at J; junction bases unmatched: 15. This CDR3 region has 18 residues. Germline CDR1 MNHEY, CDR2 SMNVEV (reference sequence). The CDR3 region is CASRPMGLAGSTTGELFF. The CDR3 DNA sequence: TGTGCCAGCAGGCCGATGGGCCTAGCGGGAAGTACCACCGGGGAGCTGTTTTTT.

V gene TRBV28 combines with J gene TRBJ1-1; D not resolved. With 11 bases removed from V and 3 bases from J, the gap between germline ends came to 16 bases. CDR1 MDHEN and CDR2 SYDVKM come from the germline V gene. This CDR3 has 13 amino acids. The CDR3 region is CACWPRADTEAFF. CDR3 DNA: TGTGCCTGCTGGCCCCGAGCGGACACTGAAGCTTTCTTT.

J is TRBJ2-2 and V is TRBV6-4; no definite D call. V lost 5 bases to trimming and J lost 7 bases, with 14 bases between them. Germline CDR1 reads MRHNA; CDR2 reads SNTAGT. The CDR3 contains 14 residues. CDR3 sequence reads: CASSPRSTGGELFF. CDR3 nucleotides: TGTGCCAGCAGTCCCCGTTCGACTGGCGGGGAGCTGTTTTTT.

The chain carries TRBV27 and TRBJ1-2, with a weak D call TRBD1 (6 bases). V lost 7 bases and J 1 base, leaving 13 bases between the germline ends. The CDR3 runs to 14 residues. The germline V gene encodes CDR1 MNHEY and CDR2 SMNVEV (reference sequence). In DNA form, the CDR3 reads TGTGCCAGCAACTTTGGACAGAATAACTATGGCTACACCTTC. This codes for CASNFGQNNYGYTF.

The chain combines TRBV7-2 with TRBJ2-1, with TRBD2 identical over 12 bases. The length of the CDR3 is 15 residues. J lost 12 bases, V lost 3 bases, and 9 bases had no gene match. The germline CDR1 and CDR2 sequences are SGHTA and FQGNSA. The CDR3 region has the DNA TGTGCCAGCAGCTTGTCGCTAGCGGGAGGGTTTTTGCAGTTCTTC. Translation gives CASSLSLAGGFLQFF.

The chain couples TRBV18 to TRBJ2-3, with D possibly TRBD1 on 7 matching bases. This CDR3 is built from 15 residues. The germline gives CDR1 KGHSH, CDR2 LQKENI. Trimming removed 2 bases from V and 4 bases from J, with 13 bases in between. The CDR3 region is CASSPRRGRADTQYF. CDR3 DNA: TGTGCCAGCTCACCAAGGAGGGGGCGGGCAGATACGCAGTATTTT.

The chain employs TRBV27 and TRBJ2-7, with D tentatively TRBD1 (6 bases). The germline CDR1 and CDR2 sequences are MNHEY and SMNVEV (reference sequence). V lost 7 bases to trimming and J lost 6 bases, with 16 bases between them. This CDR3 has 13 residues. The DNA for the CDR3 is TGTGCCAGCACGGGACAAAATCCCCTCGAGCAGTACTTC. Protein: CASTGQNPLEQYF.

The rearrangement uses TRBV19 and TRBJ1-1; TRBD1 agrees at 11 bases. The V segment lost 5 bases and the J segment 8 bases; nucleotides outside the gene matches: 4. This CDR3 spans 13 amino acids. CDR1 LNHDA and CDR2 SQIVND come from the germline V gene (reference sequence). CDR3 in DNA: TGTGCCAGTAGTCCATGGACAGGGGGCGAAGCTTTCTTT. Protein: CASSPWTGGEAFF.

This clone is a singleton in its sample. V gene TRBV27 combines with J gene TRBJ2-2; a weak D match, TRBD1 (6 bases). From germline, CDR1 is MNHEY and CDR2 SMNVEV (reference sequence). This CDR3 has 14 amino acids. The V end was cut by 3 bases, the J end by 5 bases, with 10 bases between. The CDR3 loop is CASSFRGETGELFF. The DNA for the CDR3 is TGTGCCAGCAGTTTCAGGGGCGAAACCGGGGAGCTGTTTTTT.